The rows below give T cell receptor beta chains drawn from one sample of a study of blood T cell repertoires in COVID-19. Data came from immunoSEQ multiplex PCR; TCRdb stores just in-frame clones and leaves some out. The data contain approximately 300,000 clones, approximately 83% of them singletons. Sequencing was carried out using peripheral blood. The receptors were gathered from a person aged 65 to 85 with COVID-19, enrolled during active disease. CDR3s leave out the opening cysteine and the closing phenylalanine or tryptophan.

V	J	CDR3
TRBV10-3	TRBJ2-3	AISESSGGRRMEDTQY
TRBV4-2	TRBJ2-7	ASSQGTDGFGLAGGPASEQY
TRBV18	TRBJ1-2	ASSPPQGGNYGYT
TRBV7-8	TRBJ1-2	ASSDRAGYT
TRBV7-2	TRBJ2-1	ASSLGLQYEQF
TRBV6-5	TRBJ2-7	ASSPIPDTEQY
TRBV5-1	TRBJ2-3	ASSPLAGGTDTQY
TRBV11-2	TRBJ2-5	ASSFGGAEETQY
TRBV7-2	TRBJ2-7	ASSRSGLAGLTYEQY
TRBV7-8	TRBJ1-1	ASSPVSGVSFKKNTEAF
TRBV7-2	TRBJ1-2	ASSLTSGYGYT
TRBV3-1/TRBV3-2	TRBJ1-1	ASSQDRATEAF
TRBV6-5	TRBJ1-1	ASSFLTPGEEAF
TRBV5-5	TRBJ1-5	ASSTGTGEWGNQPQH
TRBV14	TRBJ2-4	ASSQVSGKAKNIQY
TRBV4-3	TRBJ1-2	ASSQGGQGNYGYT
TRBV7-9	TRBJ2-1	ASSWIGLADDYNEQF
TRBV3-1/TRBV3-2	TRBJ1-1	ASSQVQGYGNTEAF
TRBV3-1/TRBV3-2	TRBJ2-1	ATKRDRGRNEQF